The subject of this entry is one T cell receptor (beta chain). This clonotype was seen a handful of times. The specificity of this receptor is unknown. Per-base quality was not reported, and no clone a single base away is much larger than it. Read against the paper, the sample's treatment or condition label means: live attenuated yellow fever vaccine strain. At each blood-draw timepoint, two biological replicates of bulk PBMCs were collected. A standard Ficoll-Paque protocol was used to isolate PBMCs from peripheral blood. TriZol was used to extract RNA from bulk PBMCs, from CD4 and CD8 fractions, and from dextramer-positive and dextramer-negative fractions. This entry is derived from a study of T cells after yellow fever vaccination (dated by TCRdb to about 2019). A note on the overall study: The SMART-Seq v4 Ultra Low Input RNA kit was used to prepare libraries from fractions with low cell numbers. Two healthy male donors, one aged 18 to 29 and one aged 30 to 40 years, made up the cohort. Blood was drawn at multiple timepoints before and after primary and secondary immunization, with bulk PBMC replicates and cell subsets isolated. To track T-cell clones before and after primary and booster YFV17D yellow fever vaccination, bulk TCR alpha and beta repertoires were sequenced longitudinally. Study-wide conclusions, independent of this receptor: Computational filtering was needed because FACS-sorted repertoires could contain abundant contaminating clonotypes from the bulk population. A small share of clonotypes occurred in both CD4 and CD8 compartments, likely arising from convergent recombination. Most clones expanded after primary vaccination (almost 97% of CD4 and 70% to 90% of CD8) were re-detected after the booster, suggesting that broad memory maintenance occurred. Compared with the primary T-cell response, the secondary T-cell response was weaker but faster, peaking on day 5 rather than day 15. Because the study included only a couple of donors, the extent to which the findings can be generalized is limited.

TCR cDNA was made using 5'RACE template switching, a step that added a universal primer site and unique molecular identifiers. cDNA synthesis was primed from both the TCR alpha and TCR beta constant segments. Libraries were amplified in two PCR steps, with sample barcodes and sequencing adapters added in the second step. Sequencing of libraries was performed on Illumina HiSeq 2500 (2x100 bp) or NovaSeq (2x150 bp). Under the source paper's analysis protocol: MIGEC handled demultiplexing of reads and collapsing into UMI consensus sequences, while MiXCR performed V(D)J alignment. Using edgeR on replicate PBMC samples, clonotypes were called vaccine-responding if FDR was below 0.01 and the log2 fold change was above 5 up to day 15. CD4 or CD8 identity was assigned to each bulk clonotype according to whether the clonotype was present at higher abundance in the sequenced CD4 repertoire or the sequenced CD8 repertoire. Starting from the raw public reads, TCRdb applied fastp trimming at Q25, assembled clones with MiXCR and retained in-frame beta chains. CDR3 protein duplicates are merged, each entry listing the most common genes and DNA. TCRdb, rather than the study authors, made the V and J calls. The sample yields approximately 510,000 distinct CDR3 sequences; about a fifth were counted once. Of the sample, about 16% is held by the ten largest clones.

The V end loses 6 bases and the J end loses 8 bases, and a stretch of 33 bases separates them. From the cysteine up to the phenylalanine, the CDR3 has a length of 18 residues. Of all the DNA, just the CDR3 is kept, 54 bases in frame from base 1. The CDR1 and CDR2 encoded by the germline V gene (reference sequence) are DFQATT and SNEGSKA. The source is a man between 18 and 35 years old who received the YFV17D yellow fever vaccine. Rearrangement joined TRBV20-1 to TRBJ2-3; the D gene is perhaps TRBD2, from 6 matching bases. The sequencing here drew on PBMCs, taken 20 to 25 days after the first yellow fever vaccination. The DNA is as follows: TGCAGTGCCAAGAGGTCATATGGCGGGACCCTACTGGGCGGTACGCAGTATTTT. Its protein is CSAKRSYGGTLLGGTQYF.